This T cell receptor (beta chain) was profiled in a study of blood T cell repertoires in COVID-19. Generated by immunoSEQ multiplex PCR, the TCRdb table keeps only in-frame clones and is missing some. This table has about 280,000 clones, approximately 78% appearing once. Germline V lookup: CDR1 KGHSH, CDR2 LQKENI. With V trimmed by 2 bases and J by 6 bases, 8 bases remained unmatched. This CDR3 has 16 amino acids. Sequencing used PBMCs or T cells enriched from blood (not recorded which). The chain recombines TRBV18 with TRBJ1-5; 9 nucleotides line up with TRBD1. The source of this sequence is a middle-aged man who had been exposed to COVID-19. This chain's CDR3 is CASSPGTGSMGQPQHF. The CDR3, as DNA: TGTGCCAGCTCACCAGGGACAGGGAGTATGGGTCAGCCCCAGCATTTT. Based on the CDR3 plus reference TRBV18 and TRBJ1-5, the full variable domain is NAGVMQNPRHLVRRRGQEARLRCSPMKGHSHVYWYRQLPEEGLKFMVYLQKENIIDESGMPKERFSAEFPKEGPSILRIQQVVRGDSAAYFCASSPGTGSMGQPQHFGDGTRLSIL.